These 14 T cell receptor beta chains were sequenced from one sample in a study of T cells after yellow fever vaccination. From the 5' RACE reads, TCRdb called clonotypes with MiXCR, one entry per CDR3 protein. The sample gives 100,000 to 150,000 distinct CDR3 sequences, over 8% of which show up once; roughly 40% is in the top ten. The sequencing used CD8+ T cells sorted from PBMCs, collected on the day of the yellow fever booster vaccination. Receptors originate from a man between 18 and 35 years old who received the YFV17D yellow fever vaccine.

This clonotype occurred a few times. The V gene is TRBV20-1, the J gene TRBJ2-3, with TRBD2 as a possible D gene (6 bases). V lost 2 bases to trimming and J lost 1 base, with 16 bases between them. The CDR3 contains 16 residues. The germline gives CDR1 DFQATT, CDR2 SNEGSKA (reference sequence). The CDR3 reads CSARPRGTRGTDTQYF. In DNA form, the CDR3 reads TGCAGTGCTAGACCCCGGGGGACTCGGGGCACAGATACGCAGTATTTT.

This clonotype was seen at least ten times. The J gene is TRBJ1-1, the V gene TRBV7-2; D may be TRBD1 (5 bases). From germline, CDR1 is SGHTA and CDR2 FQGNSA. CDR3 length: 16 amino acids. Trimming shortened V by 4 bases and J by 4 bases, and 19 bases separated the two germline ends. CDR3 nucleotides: TGTGCCAGCAGCTATGACGGACGGGGGAGCGGCACTGAAGCTTTCTTT. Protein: CASSYDGRGSGTEAFF.

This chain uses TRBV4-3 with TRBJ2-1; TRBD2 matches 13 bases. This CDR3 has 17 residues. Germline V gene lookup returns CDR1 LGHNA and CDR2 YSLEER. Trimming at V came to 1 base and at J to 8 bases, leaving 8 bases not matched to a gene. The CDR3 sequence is CASSQALLAGGPDEQFF. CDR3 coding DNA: TGCGCCAGCAGCCAAGCATTACTAGCGGGGGGGCCGGATGAGCAGTTCTTC.

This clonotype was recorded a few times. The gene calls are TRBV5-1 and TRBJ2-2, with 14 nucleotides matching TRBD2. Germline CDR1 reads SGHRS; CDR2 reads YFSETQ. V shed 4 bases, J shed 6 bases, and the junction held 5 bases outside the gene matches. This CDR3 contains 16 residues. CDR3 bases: TGCGCCAGCAGCCCGGGACTAGCGGGGGCTGCCGGGGAGCTGTTTTTT. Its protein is CASSPGLAGAAGELFF.

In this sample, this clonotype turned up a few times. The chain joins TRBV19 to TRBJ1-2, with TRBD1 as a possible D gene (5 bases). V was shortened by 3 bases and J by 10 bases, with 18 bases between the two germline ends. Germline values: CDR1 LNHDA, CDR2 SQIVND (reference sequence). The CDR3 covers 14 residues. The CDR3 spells CASSILSPGLDYTF. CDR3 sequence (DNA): TGTGCCAGTAGTATCCTCTCCCCGGGGCTTGACTACACCTTC.

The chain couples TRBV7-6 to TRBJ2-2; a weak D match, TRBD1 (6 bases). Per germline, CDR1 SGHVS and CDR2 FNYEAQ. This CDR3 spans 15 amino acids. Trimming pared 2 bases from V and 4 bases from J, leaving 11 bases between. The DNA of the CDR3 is TGTGCCAGCAGCTTACAGCAGGGGCGCACCGGGGAGCTGTTTTTT. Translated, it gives CASSLQQGRTGELFF.

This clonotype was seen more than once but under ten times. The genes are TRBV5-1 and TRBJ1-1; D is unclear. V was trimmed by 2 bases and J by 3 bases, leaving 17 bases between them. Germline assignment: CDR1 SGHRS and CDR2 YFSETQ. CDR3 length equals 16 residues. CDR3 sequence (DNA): TGCGCCAGCAGCTTCCGAGATTGGGGATATCACACTGAAGCTTTCTTT. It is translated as CASSFRDWGYHTEAFF.

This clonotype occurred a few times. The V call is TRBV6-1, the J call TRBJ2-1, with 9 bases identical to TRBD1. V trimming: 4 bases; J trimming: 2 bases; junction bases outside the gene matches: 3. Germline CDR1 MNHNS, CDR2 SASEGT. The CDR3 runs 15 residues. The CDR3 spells CASSGRQGAYNEQFF. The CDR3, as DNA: TGTGCCAGCAGTGGAAGACAGGGGGCCTACAATGAGCAGTTCTTC.

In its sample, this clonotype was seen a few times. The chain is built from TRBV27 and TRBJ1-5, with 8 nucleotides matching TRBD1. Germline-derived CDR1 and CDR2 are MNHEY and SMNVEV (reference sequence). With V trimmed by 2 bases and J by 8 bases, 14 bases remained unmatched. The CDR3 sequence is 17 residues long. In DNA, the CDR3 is TGTGCCAGCAGTTTAGGGTGGGAACAGGGGGAATTGAAGCCCCAGCATTTT. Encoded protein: CASSLGWEQGELKPQHF.

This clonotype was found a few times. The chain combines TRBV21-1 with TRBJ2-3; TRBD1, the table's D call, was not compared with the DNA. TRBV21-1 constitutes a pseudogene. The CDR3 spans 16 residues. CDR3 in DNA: TGTGCCAGCAGCCACATGAAGGGGGAGCCCACAGATACGCAGTATTTT. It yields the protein CASSHMKGEPTDTQYF.

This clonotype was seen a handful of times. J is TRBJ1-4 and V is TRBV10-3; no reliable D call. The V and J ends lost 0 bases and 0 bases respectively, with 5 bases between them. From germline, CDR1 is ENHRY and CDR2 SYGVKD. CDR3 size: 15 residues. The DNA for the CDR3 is TGTGCCATCAGTGAGTCGACCACAACTAATGAAAAACTGTTTTTT. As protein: CAISESTTTNEKLFF.

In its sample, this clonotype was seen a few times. CDR3 amino acids: CASSLAGWAEAFF. The CDR3, as DNA: TGCGCCAGCAGCTTGGCGGGTTGGGCTGAAGCTTTCTTT. The rearrangement links TRBV5-1 to TRBJ1-1; the D is unclear. The CDR3 loop spans 13 amino acids. CDR1 and CDR2 from the germline V gene are SGHRS and YFSETQ. Trimming left V 0 bases short and J 6 bases short, with 9 bases between. Variable domain in full (rest from reference TRBV5-1 and TRBJ1-1): KAGVTQTPRYLIKTRGQQVTLSCSPISGHRSVSWYQQTPGQGLQFLFEYFSETQRNKGNFPGRFSGRQFSNSRSEMNVSTLELGDSALYLCASSLAGWAEAFFGQGTRLTVV.

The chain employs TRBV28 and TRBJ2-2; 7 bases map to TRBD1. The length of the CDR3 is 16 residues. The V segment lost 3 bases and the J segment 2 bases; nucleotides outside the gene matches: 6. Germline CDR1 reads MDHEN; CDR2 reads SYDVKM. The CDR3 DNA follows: TGTGCCAGCAGTTTCCCTGGGACAGTCAACACCGGGGAGCTGTTTTTT. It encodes CASSFPGTVNTGELFF.

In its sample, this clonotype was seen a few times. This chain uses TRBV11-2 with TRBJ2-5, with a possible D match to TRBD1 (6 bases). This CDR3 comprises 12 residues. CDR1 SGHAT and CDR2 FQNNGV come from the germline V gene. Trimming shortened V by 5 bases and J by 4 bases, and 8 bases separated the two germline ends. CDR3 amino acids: CASSRQAETQYF. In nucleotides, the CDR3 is TGTGCCAGCAGCCGACAGGCAGAGACCCAGTACTTC.